What follows describes a single TCR beta chain. Amplification of TCR alpha and beta CDR3 regions from RNA used iRepertoire nested multiplex PCR. Input was roughly 100-450 ng of tissue mRNA or PBMC total RNA. TCRdb independently ran MiXCR on the multiplex PCR reads; one entry per CDR3 protein. The table has about 110,000 distinct CDR3 sequences, less than 30% seen once. This record belongs to a study of glioma-infiltrating T cells. This sequence was found in a human donor with low-grade glioma or glioblastoma, undergoing nonglioma brain surgery, or in good health (not recorded which). Sequencing was done on a sample of glioma tissue, nonneoplastic brain tissue, or PBMCs (not recorded which).

CDR3 residues: CASSLELGGLNYGYTF. The CDR3 DNA reads as TGTGCCAGCAGTTTAGAATTAGGAGGTCTTAACTATGGCTACACCTTC. This chain joins TRBV12-3 or TRBV12-4 and TRBJ1-2; D unresolved. This CDR3 has 16 amino acids. V was trimmed by 1 base and J by 1 base, leaving 13 bases between them.